This T cell receptor (beta chain) appears in the sequencing data of a study of cytomegalovirus exposure and HLA in healthy donors (dated by TCRdb to 2016 to 2017). About the full investigation: An earlier analysis of some 600 of the donors reported 250 to 350 Gb of sequence data and roughly 120 million unique TCR beta sequences obtained from some 200 million T cells. The study aimed to test whether signatures of past pathogen exposure could be identified by cataloging public T cell receptors. An early release that covered 500 to 800 HLA-typed donors contained about 300 gigabases of sequencing data and 80 million or so unique TCR sequences. Among 398 genotyped donors of the cohort, an average of about 240,000 unique TCR beta nucleotide sequences was sequenced per donor, of which 15% to 20% were non-productive. A later analysis re-examined previously published TCR beta repertoires from more than 600 donors and added high-resolution HLA genotyping to investigate patterns of TCR occurrence. About five DR-DQ haplotypes were handled as single units for association and clustering, since linkage in the cohort was strong. Among the roughly 430 genotyped donors, under 90% belonged to the genetic ancestry cluster associated with self-reported Caucasian donors. The number of typed donors differed by locus: roughly 620-640 for A, B, C, DRB1 and DQB1; approximately 540 for DQA1; some 590 for DPA1; and 400 to 480 for DPB1. Rather than using new phenotypic data, the later analysis identified candidate immune exposures from TCR beta sequences and from how often those sequences occurred across donors. Donor age, sex, ethnicity and CMV serostatus were collected together with the repertoire data. To decide whether each TCR beta V gene segment behaved as functional or pseudogenic, an earlier analysis of fewer than 750 of the donors relied on high-throughput TCR beta sequencing. Every discovery cohort repertoire had been produced on one sequencing platform. High-throughput TCR immunosequencing, statistical association of individual TCRs with disease status, and machine learning were combined to predict cytomegalovirus infection status. Genome-wide SNP genotypes for about 60% of the roughly 670 donors were used in a later genetic analysis, which treated that subset as a discovery cohort. A separate validation cohort of some 130 different subjects was used in addition to the roughly 620-subject first cohort. The T cell repertoires of 550 to 850 subjects were profiled by immunosequencing and related to cytomegalovirus serostatus. HLA typing covered class I and class II loci at four-digit resolution. General study outcomes and caveats: Over 15 rarely observed V segments, including chromosome 9 orphons, were excluded from the earlier analysis of a few hundred of the donors because counts were too low. A further reported finding was that TCR beta sequences accurately predicted the HLA-A and HLA-B alleles for most subjects in the first cohort. The classifier was reported to diagnose cytomegalovirus status with high specificity and sensitivity in both the original cohort and the validation cohort. A later analysis reported that several top co-occurrence clusters appeared linked to parvovirus B19, influenza, CMV and Epstein-Barr virus. A total of 150 or so TCR beta chains were listed by the study as associated with cytomegalovirus. An association between a missense DCLRE1C variant and V-gene and J-gene trimming of TCR beta chains was found in a later genetic analysis and replicated in an independent cohort. A few of the identified cytomegalovirus-associated TCR beta chains were confirmed in vitro to be specific for cytomegalovirus antigens. According to the authors, the approach could potentially be generalized to other disease states and immunological phenotypes. Most TCR sequences were observed very rarely across donors, whereas some public TCRs were present in many individuals. According to a later genetic analysis, donors in an Asian-associated ancestry cluster had fewer N-insertions in productive TCRs than the approximately 690-donor mean. A cluster of highly shared sequence variants was judged likely to be a technical artifact of the sequencing pipeline. In a later analysis, TCR association rates were found to vary across HLA loci, with the most associated TCRs seen for DRB1 alleles and the fewest for HLA-C alleles. According to a later analysis, most CMV-associated TCR beta chains appeared to be HLA-restricted, and the HLA associations seemed to be driven largely by CMV exposure. In a later analysis, around 17,000 TCR beta sequences were associated with specific HLA alleles at a false discovery rate of 0.05. Only TCR beta chains were sequenced in this cohort, and the absence of alpha or paired-chain data limited detectable features. Correlated functional status among segregating V segments might reflect linkage disequilibrium, but an unknown experimental factor could not be ruled out. Some IMGT-functional V segments, including TRBV6-2 and TRBV6-3, could not be told apart with the 87-base-pair reads, so those segments were excluded. For the cohort, immune exposure information was limited to CMV serostatus. Because HLA typing was unavailable for some donors at each locus, only the typed subset was used in association tests. In an earlier analysis of some 500 of the donors, most TCR beta V segments were observed in productive rearrangements about 87% or about 30% of the time, broadly matching IMGT annotations. In a later analysis, HLA-associated TCR beta chains showed more clonal expansion and lower generation probabilities than non-associated chains that were equally common. Roughly uniform sequencing depth across donors was assumed in presence/absence analyses, although this assumption may not hold. When HLA alleles, especially DR and DQ, strongly co-occurred, TCR associations were difficult to assign to individual alleles.

The cohort comprised several hundred healthy bone marrow donors. At the time of sampling, every cohort member was nominally healthy, though immune exposures that went unrecorded were likely present. The donor was CMV seropositive and belonged to the group of 270 or so seropositive cohort members. Every donor gave a peripheral blood sample, and the peripheral blood mononuclear cells from that sample were used for TCR beta sequencing. The Qiagen DNeasy Blood Extraction Kit was used to extract genomic DNA from the blood cell samples. The method was the immunoSEQ multiplex PCR assay. The multiplex PCR relied on a mix of 60 forward primers for TCR Vbeta segments and 13 reverse primers for TCR Jbeta segments. Amplification of the CDR3 region of rearranged TCR beta genes was performed with a multiplex PCR assay on genomic DNA. The Illumina HiSeq System was used to sequence the amplified TCR beta libraries as 87-base-pair reads. Per the original workflow: A later analysis tallied around 82 million unique TCR beta chains across the 600 to 700 repertoires, and roughly 11 million of those chains were shared by two or more donors. A nearest-neighbor algorithm error-corrected the raw reads and collapsed the reads into unique sequences, merging closely related sequences to remove PCR and sequencing errors. To assign V, D and J gene segments, CDR3 sequences were aligned to IMGT reference sequences. For a sequence to be retained, a match of at least six nucleotides was required to both a V gene segment and a J gene segment. A rearrangement counted as productive if the CDR3 had no stop codons and remained in frame with V and J, and every other rearrangement counted as non-productive. Following IMGT convention, CDR3 was defined as the stretch from the second conserved V-encoded cysteine to the conserved J-encoded phenylalanine. In an earlier analysis of around 600 of the donors, sequences lacking an unambiguous match to a single V gene segment were excluded. An earlier analysis of roughly 590 of the donors called V segments functional above 56.7% productive rearrangements and segregating when the between-donor standard deviation exceeded 5%. A statistical classification framework was built for diagnosing cytomegalovirus status from the catalog of TCR beta chain sequences. In a later analysis, V and J genes were assigned by comparing TCR nucleotide sequences against IMGT/GENE-DB human TR gene sequences. A later analysis assigned CDR3 sequences and most-parsimonious VDJ recombination scenarios with the TCRdist pipeline. In a later analysis, each TCR beta chain was defined by its CDR3 amino acid sequence together with its V-gene family, and reads without a unique V-gene family were excluded. In a later analysis, 450 to 600 highly shared, low-generation-probability nucleotide sequences were removed to address suspected cross-contamination and a sequencing artifact. A later analysis calculated a clonal expansion index for each public chain from normalized within-repertoire ranks of inferred template counts. Generation probabilities in a later analysis came from a VDJ recombination model fitted to out-of-frame rearrangements, and those results were checked against IGoR. A later analysis scored TCR-TCR, TCR-HLA and TCR-CMV co-occurrence with hypergeometric tests, applying a repertoire-size bias correction to TCR pairs. To estimate false discovery rates, a later analysis permuted the HLA or CMV assignments 20 times. A later analysis grouped co-occurring TCRs with DBSCAN, adding TCRdist sequence similarity when clustering within HLA-allele-positive subsets. Repertoires with fewer than 30,000 or more than 120,000 public chains, plus five repertoires with anomalous nucleotide sharing, were excluded from co-occurrence clustering. TCRdb stores this immuneACCESS table with in-frame sequences only. Part of the clones is absent; in the studies checked, under half of the shortfall reflects unresolved V genes, and no reason is known for the rest. The DNA was the basis for D and trimming; V, J and clone size are from that table. Here the sample has about 200,000 clones; around 78% occur a single time. Of the sample, around an eighth falls within the top ten clones.

This clone has more than one count but fewer than ten. Its specific antigen is unknown. No clone much larger than this one lies a single base away; base qualities are absent. Trimming removed 1 base from V and 3 bases from J, leaving 10 bases between the germline ends. CDR1 and CDR2, per the germline V gene, are SGDLS and YYNGEE. The CDR3 contains 14 residues, cysteine and phenylalanine counted. CDR3 DNA is the only sequence kept; it has 42 bases, read in frame from the first base. The sequenced sample consisted of PBMCs. The sequence is built from TRBV9 and TRBJ1-1; the D gene is perhaps TRBD1, from 5 matching bases. This TCR was recovered from a woman aged 25 to 39 in good health and CMV-seropositive. CDR3 sequence: CASSVSVGDTEAFF. The nucleotide sequence is given as TGTGCCAGCAGCGTATCAGTAGGGGACACTGAAGCTTTCTTT.